This T cell receptor beta chain was sequenced in a study of early T cells in non-severe SARS-CoV-2 infection. This CDR3 has 15 amino acids. Germline lookup yields CDR1 DFQATT and CDR2 SNEGSKA (reference sequence). V was clipped by 3 bases and J by 1 base; unmatched bases: 4. TCRdb reprocessed the 5' RACE reads with MiXCR, giving one entry per CDR3 protein. Of around 44,000 distinct CDR3 sequences in the sample, 7% to 9% were seen once. This clonotype was seen repeatedly, ten times or more. Material for sequencing was whole blood. This TCR was sampled from an adult who was a healthcare worker with PCR-confirmed SARS-CoV-2 infection or an uninfected control (not recorded which). The J gene is TRBJ2-1, the V gene TRBV20-1; TRBD2 agrees at 9 bases. CDR3 in amino acids: CSASQSGGSYNEQFF. CDR3 sequence (DNA): TGCAGTGCTAGTCAAAGCGGGGGGTCCTACAATGAGCAGTTCTTC.